Listed below are T cell receptor beta chains from one sample, sequenced in a study of cytomegalovirus exposure and HLA in healthy donors. Repertoires were generated with immunoSEQ multiplex PCR, while TCRdb's copy carries only in-frame clones and drops some. The sample lists about 140,000 clones, 86% occurring once. The specimen sequenced was PBMCs. These receptors were collected from a man aged 18 to 30 in good health and CMV-seronegative. Both conserved end residues are part of each CDR3. Each record gives: J gene, clone size, V gene, D gene, CDR3 protein, CDR3 DNA. A D gene is named only where the DNA matches it firmly. Clone sizes are given selectively: once, few, many, or a class where the clone is expanded.

J gene: TRBJ2-5
clone size: .
V gene: TRBV5-1
D gene: TRBD2
CDR3 protein: CASRTSGAVQETQYF
CDR3 DNA: TGCGCCAGCAGGACTAGCGGGGCCGTCCAAGAGACCCAGTACTTC

J gene: TRBJ2-2
clone size: .
V gene: TRBV7-2
D gene: .
CDR3 protein: CASSSTVLTGELFF
CDR3 DNA: TGTGCCAGCAGCTCGACAGTACTCACCGGGGAGCTGTTTTTT

J gene: TRBJ2-4
clone size: .
V gene: TRBV6-5
D gene: .
CDR3 protein: CASSYGQGSHIQYF
CDR3 DNA: TGTGCCAGCAGTTACGGGCAGGGTAGCCACATTCAGTACTTC

J gene: TRBJ1-1
clone size: .
V gene: TRBV7-8
D gene: .
CDR3 protein: CASSVQGYTEAFF
CDR3 DNA: TGTGCCAGCAGCGTACAGGGATACACTGAAGCTTTCTTT

J gene: TRBJ1-5
clone size: few
V gene: TRBV5-1
D gene: .
CDR3 protein: CASSLDPGNQPQHF
CDR3 DNA: TGCGCCAGCAGCTTGGATCCCGGTAATCAGCCCCAGCATTTT

J gene: TRBJ1-1
clone size: .
V gene: TRBV29-1
D gene: TRBD1
CDR3 protein: CSVVEGAGRTEAFF
CDR3 DNA: TGCAGCGTTGTCGAGGGGGCGGGGAGGACTGAAGCTTTCTTT

J gene: TRBJ2-6
clone size: few
V gene: TRBV6-4
D gene: TRBD1
CDR3 protein: CASSDSTGGSGANVLTF
CDR3 DNA: TGTGCCAGCAGTGACTCCACAGGGGGATCTGGGGCCAACGTCCTGACTTTC

J gene: TRBJ2-7
clone size: .
V gene: TRBV6-1
D gene: TRBD1
CDR3 protein: CASSDTGGRGQYF
CDR3 DNA: TGTGCCAGCAGTGACACAGGGGGCCGCGGGCAGTACTTC

J gene: TRBJ2-7
clone size: .
V gene: TRBV15
D gene: .
CDR3 protein: CATSRETQFYEQYF
CDR3 DNA: TGTGCCACCAGCAGAGAAACACAATTCTACGAGCAGTACTTC

J gene: TRBJ2-1
clone size: .
V gene: TRBV6-5
D gene: TRBD2
CDR3 protein: CASSYPLAAYNEQFF
CDR3 DNA: TGTGCCAGCAGTTACCCTCTAGCGGCCTACAATGAGCAGTTCTTC

J gene: TRBJ2-7
clone size: .
V gene: TRBV2
D gene: TRBD1
CDR3 protein: CASSSGQGSYEQYF
CDR3 DNA: TGTGCCAGCAGTTCCGGACAGGGAAGCTACGAGCAGTACTTC

J gene: TRBJ1-2
clone size: .
V gene: TRBV9
D gene: .
CDR3 protein: CASSVVSDYGYTF
CDR3 DNA: TGTGCCAGCAGCGTAGTGTCAGACTATGGCTACACCTTC

J gene: TRBJ1-5
clone size: few
V gene: TRBV27
D gene: .
CDR3 protein: CASSFLAGGDQPQHF
CDR3 DNA: .

J gene: TRBJ2-1
clone size: .
V gene: TRBV15
D gene: TRBD2
CDR3 protein: CATSSAPAGVAYNEQFF
CDR3 DNA: TGTGCCACCAGCAGCGCGCCAGCGGGAGTTGCCTACAATGAGCAGTTCTTC

J gene: TRBJ2-1
clone size: .
V gene: TRBV19
D gene: TRBD2
CDR3 protein: CASSNLAGGYNEQFF
CDR3 DNA: TGTGCCAGTAGCAACCTAGCGGGGGGGTACAATGAGCAGTTCTTC

J gene: TRBJ1-1
clone size: .
V gene: TRBV7-9
D gene: TRBD1
CDR3 protein: CASSGGDRRFSEAFF
CDR3 DNA: TGTGCCAGCAGCGGGGGGGACAGGAGATTTTCTGAAGCTTTCTTT

J gene: TRBJ2-1
clone size: .
V gene: TRBV5-1
D gene: .
CDR3 protein: CASSLEIVTFYNEQFF
CDR3 DNA: TGCGCCAGCAGCTTGGAGATAGTAACTTTCTACAATGAGCAGTTCTTC

J gene: TRBJ1-5
clone size: .
V gene: TRBV19
D gene: .
CDR3 protein: CASSIGQGNQPQHF
CDR3 DNA: TGTGCCAGTAGTATAGGGCAGGGGAATCAGCCCCAGCATTTT

J gene: TRBJ2-3
clone size: .
V gene: TRBV6-1
D gene: TRBD1
CDR3 protein: CASSEESGGRGTDTQYF
CDR3 DNA: TGTGCCAGCAGTGAAGAATCTGGGGGCAGGGGGACAGATACGCAGTATTTT

J gene: TRBJ2-3
clone size: .
V gene: TRBV28
D gene: TRBD2
CDR3 protein: CASSRAGLGGTDTQYF
CDR3 DNA: TGTGCCAGCAGCAGGGCAGGGCTGGGGGGGACAGATACGCAGTATTTT

J gene: TRBJ1-3
clone size: .
V gene: TRBV4-1
D gene: .
CDR3 protein: CASSQEEARGNTIYF
CDR3 DNA: TGCGCCAGCAGCCAAGAGGAGGCGCGAGGAAACACCATATATTTT

J gene: TRBJ2-7
clone size: .
V gene: TRBV7-2
D gene: .
CDR3 protein: CASSFGGTYEQYF
CDR3 DNA: TGTGCCAGCAGCTTCGGAGGGACCTACGAGCAGTACTTC

J gene: TRBJ2-1
clone size: .
V gene: TRBV6-1
D gene: .
CDR3 protein: CASSGRGEQFF
CDR3 DNA: TGTGCCAGCAGCGGGAGAGGTGAGCAGTTCTTC

J gene: TRBJ2-1
clone size: .
V gene: TRBV27
D gene: TRBD2
CDR3 protein: CASSPRSLAEINEQFF
CDR3 DNA: TGTGCCAGCAGTCCCCGATCGCTAGCGGAGATCAATGAGCAGTTCTTC

J gene: TRBJ2-7
clone size: .
V gene: TRBV5-6
D gene: TRBD1
CDR3 protein: CASSPADRPSYEQYF
CDR3 DNA: TGTGCCAGCAGCCCCGCGGACAGGCCTTCCTACGAGCAGTACTTC

J gene: TRBJ1-2
clone size: .
V gene: TRBV6-1
D gene: TRBD1
CDR3 protein: CASTQGFGYTF
CDR3 DNA: TGTGCCAGCACACAGGGGTTTGGCTACACCTTC

J gene: TRBJ2-5
clone size: .
V gene: TRBV27
D gene: .
CDR3 protein: CASRTTGSGETQYF
CDR3 DNA: TGTGCCAGCAGAACAACAGGGAGCGGAGAGACCCAGTACTTC

J gene: TRBJ2-5
clone size: once
V gene: TRBV9
D gene: TRBD2
CDR3 protein: CASSVRAGEGRETQYF
CDR3 DNA: TGTGCCAGCAGCGTCAGGGCGGGGGAGGGTCGAGAGACCCAGTACTTC

J gene: TRBJ1-1
clone size: .
V gene: TRBV30
D gene: .
CDR3 protein: CAWGAHRTTEAFF
CDR3 DNA: TGTGCCTGGGGGGCCCACAGGACCACTGAAGCTTTCTTT

J gene: TRBJ2-7
clone size: .
V gene: TRBV6-1
D gene: TRBD1
CDR3 protein: CASSESTTGAYEQYF
CDR3 DNA: TGTGCCAGCAGTGAAAGTACGACAGGGGCTTACGAGCAGTACTTC

J gene: TRBJ2-6
clone size: .
V gene: TRBV13
D gene: .
CDR3 protein: CASSFTGSYAGANVLTF
CDR3 DNA: TGTGCCAGCAGTTTTACAGGGAGCTACGCGGGGGCCAACGTCCTGACTTTC

J gene: TRBJ2-1
clone size: .
V gene: TRBV30
D gene: TRBD2
CDR3 protein: CAWSYGTSGYNEQFF
CDR3 DNA: TGTGCCTGGAGTTACGGGACTAGCGGATACAATGAGCAGTTCTTC

J gene: TRBJ2-3
clone size: .
V gene: TRBV5-1
D gene: TRBD2
CDR3 protein: CASSLQNSGGGGDTQYF
CDR3 DNA: TGCGCCAGCAGCTTACAAAATAGCGGGGGCGGTGGAGATACGCAGTATTTT

J gene: TRBJ2-2
clone size: .
V gene: TRBV27
D gene: .
CDR3 protein: CASTLWTTGQTGELFF
CDR3 DNA: TGTGCCAGCACCCTTTGGACTACGGGCCAGACCGGGGAGCTGTTTTTT

J gene: TRBJ2-5
clone size: .
V gene: TRBV25-1
D gene: TRBD2
CDR3 protein: CASSRGVAGFGETQYF
CDR3 DNA: TGTGCCAGCAGCCGGGGGGTAGCGGGATTCGGGGAGACCCAGTACTTC

J gene: TRBJ1-2
clone size: few
V gene: TRBV7-5
D gene: .
CDR3 protein: CARRQRKGVNYGYTF
CDR3 DNA: TGTGCCAGAAGGCAAAGGAAAGGGGTTAATTATGGCTACACCTTC

J gene: TRBJ2-2
clone size: .
V gene: TRBV11-2
D gene: .
CDR3 protein: CASSLVRDTANTGELFF
CDR3 DNA: TGTGCCAGCAGCTTGGTTCGGGACACAGCGAACACCGGGGAGCTGTTTTTT

J gene: TRBJ1-5
clone size: .
V gene: TRBV11-2
D gene: .
CDR3 protein: CASSFTGSDQPQHF
CDR3 DNA: TGTGCCAGCAGCTTTACCGGGTCCGATCAGCCCCAGCATTTT

J gene: TRBJ2-1
clone size: .
V gene: TRBV18
D gene: TRBD1
CDR3 protein: CASSPPNRGNSYNEQFF
CDR3 DNA: TGTGCCAGCTCACCACCAAACAGGGGAAACTCCTACAATGAGCAGTTCTTC

J gene: TRBJ2-1
clone size: .
V gene: TRBV4-1
D gene: .
CDR3 protein: CASSHPARSHNEQFF
CDR3 DNA: TGCGCCAGCAGCCATCCAGCGCGATCCCACAATGAGCAGTTCTTC

J gene: TRBJ1-5
clone size: .
V gene: TRBV7-8
D gene: TRBD1
CDR3 protein: CASSTSGTGNQPQHF
CDR3 DNA: TGTGCCAGCAGCACTTCCGGGACAGGGAATCAGCCCCAGCATTTT

J gene: TRBJ2-1
clone size: .
V gene: TRBV7-2
D gene: .
CDR3 protein: CASSWRPAYNEQFF
CDR3 DNA: TGTGCCAGCAGCTGGCGGCCCGCCTACAATGAGCAGTTCTTC

J gene: TRBJ2-7
clone size: .
V gene: TRBV6-1
D gene: TRBD2
CDR3 protein: CASSELRTSGALAYEQYF
CDR3 DNA: TGTGCCAGCAGTGAACTGAGGACTAGCGGGGCATTAGCCTACGAGCAGTACTTC

J gene: TRBJ1-1
clone size: .
V gene: TRBV6-5
D gene: TRBD1
CDR3 protein: CASRPGQGITEAFF
CDR3 DNA: TGTGCCAGCAGACCGGGACAGGGCATCACTGAAGCTTTCTTT